A single sample gave rise to the 29 T cell receptor beta chains below, sequenced in a study of blood T cell repertoires in COVID-19 (dated by TCRdb to about 2020). The library came from the immunoSEQ multiplex PCR assay. TCRdb retrieved this table from immuneACCESS and kept in-frame rearrangements only. Not all clones are present; in checked studies, unresolved V genes account for under half, and no reason is known for the remainder. This sample lists fewer than 200,000 clones; 70% to 85% were detected once. Together, the top ten hold 0.95% to 1.5% of the sample. The sample consisted of peripheral blood. All receptors come from a man aged 60 to 69 who had recovered from COVID-19.

This clone was seen a handful of times. This chain connects TRBV19 to TRBJ1-4; TRBD1 is a possible D gene (6 bases). Germline V CDR1 and CDR2: LNHDA, SQIVND (reference sequence). The CDR3 runs to 12 residues. The chain's CDR3 is CASSQGYEKLFF. The CDR3 DNA follows: TGTGCTTCGTCACAGGGTTATGAAAAACTGTTTTTT.

This clone was picked up a small number of times. The V gene is TRBV7-2, the J gene TRBJ1-2; tentative D call: TRBD1 (6 bases). CDR1 is SGHTA, CDR2 FQGNSA, per germline. V was cut by 5 bases and J by 2 bases, with 15 bases left in between. The CDR3 extends over 15 amino acids. CDR3 in DNA: TGTGCCAGCAGCCCCCGGACAGTCGTAAACTATGGCTACACCTTC. Translation gives CASSPRTVVNYGYTF.

J is TRBJ2-2 and V is TRBV15; tentative D call: TRBD1 (7 bases). Germline V gene lookup returns CDR1 LNHNV and CDR2 YYDKDF (reference sequence). Trimming left V 3 bases short and J 4 bases short, with 12 bases between. The CDR3 contains 15 residues. The CDR3 DNA follows: TGTGCCACCAGCAGGGAGGGGGCGGGCACCGGGGAGCTGTTTTTT. As protein: CATSREGAGTGELFF.

This rearrangement joins TRBV13 to TRBJ1-2; 7 positions match TRBD1. This CDR3 spans 14 amino acids. V shed 6 bases, J shed 3 bases, and the junction held 7 bases outside the gene matches. In germline, CDR1 is PRHDT, CDR2 FYEKMQ (reference sequence). The chain's CDR3 is CASRRKGADYGYTF. The CDR3 DNA reads TGTGCCAGCAGACGTAAGGGGGCGGACTATGGCTACACCTTC.

This chain connects TRBV7-9 to TRBJ2-7; no reliable D call. V lost 4 bases and J lost 2, with 15 bases in between. This CDR3 comprises 15 residues. The germline V gene encodes CDR1 SEHNR and CDR2 FQNEAQ (reference sequence). CDR3 DNA: TGTGCCAGCAGCTCTACGTCCACTGAAACCTACGAGCAGTACTTC. This sequence encodes CASSSTSTETYEQYF.

The chain is built from TRBV2 and TRBJ2-3; 10 bases align to TRBD2. CDR3 length: 14 amino acids. After removal of 6 bases from V and 8 bases from J, the junction contained 8 bases not matched to a gene. Germline V CDR1 and CDR2: SNHLY, FYNNEI. This CDR3 reads CASRRASGGGTQYF. In nucleotides, the CDR3 is TGTGCCAGCAGAAGGGCTAGCGGGGGAGGTACGCAGTATTTT.

This clone has only one observation. The chain employs TRBV5-5 and TRBJ2-7; a weak D match, TRBD1 (6 bases). This CDR3 region has 14 residues. V was trimmed by 4 bases and J by 2 bases, leaving 13 bases between them. CDR1 is SGHKS, CDR2 YYEKEE, per germline (reference sequence). CDR3 nucleotides: TGTGCCAGCAGCCAACACACAGGGACCTACGAGCAGTACTTC. It is translated as CASSQHTGTYEQYF. The full variable domain, with the rest looked up from reference TRBV5-5 and TRBJ2-7, is DAGVTQSPTHLIKTRGQQVTLRCSPISGHKSVSWYQQVLGQGPQFIFQYYEKEERGRGNFPDRFSARQFPNYSSELNVNALLLGDSALYLCASSQHTGTYEQYFGPGTRLTVT.

As DNA, the CDR3 is TGCGCCAGCAGCTCTGGGACTAGCATCTTCTTAGAGACCCAGTACTTC. Translating it yields CASSSGTSIFLETQYF. The chain has TRBV5-1 and TRBJ2-5; 9 bases line up with TRBD2. The germline gives CDR1 SGHRS, CDR2 YFSETQ. The CDR3 consists of 16 residues. V lost 3 bases and J lost 4; bases outside the gene matches: 10.

A single count supports this clone. V is TRBV3-1 (or the pseudogene TRBV3-2) and J is TRBJ2-3; D is undetermined. Trimming stripped 2 bases from V and 5 bases from J, with 11 bases between. The CDR3 is 14 residues long. Germline V gives CDR1 LGHDT, CDR2 YNNKEL (reference sequence). CDR3 loop: CASSQNLLRDTQYF. The CDR3 nucleotides are TGTGCCAGCAGCCAAAATCTTCTCAGAGATACGCAGTATTTT.

The genes are TRBV4-2 and TRBJ2-7; 7 bases fit TRBD2. Unmatched junction bases numbered 12, after V lost 1 base and J lost 0 bases. The CDR3 contains 18 residues. Per germline, CDR1 LGHNA and CDR2 YNFKEQ. CDR3 nucleotides: TGTGCCAGCAGCCAAGGGGAGGGAGGCGGGGGATTCTCCTACGAGCAGTACTTC. Translation gives CASSQGEGGGGFSYEQYF.

This clone showed up just once. The V call is TRBV3-1 (or the pseudogene TRBV3-2), the J call TRBJ1-3; D unclear. CDR3 length: 13 residues. The germline V and J ends were trimmed by 1 base and 4 bases, with 5 bases remaining between them. CDR1 LGHDT and CDR2 YNNKEL come from the germline V gene (reference sequence). The CDR3 region is CASSQGQGNTIYF. The CDR3 bases are TGTGCCAGCAGCCAAGGGCAGGGAAACACCATATATTTT.

V and J are TRBV4-3 and TRBJ2-5; 8 bases match TRBD2. Losses at the gene ends were 3 bases for V and 5 bases for J; bases not matched to a gene: 14. The germline CDR1 and CDR2 sequences are LGHNA and YSLEER. This CDR3 spans 17 amino acids. The CDR3 spells CASSHYISGTTGETQYF. CDR3 in DNA: TGCGCCAGCAGCCATTATATTAGCGGGACGACGGGGGAGACCCAGTACTTC.

Here the CDR3 DNA reads TGCGCCAGCGCACCGGCAGGGAACACCGGGGAGCTGTTTTTT. This translates into CASAPAGNTGELFF. The J gene is TRBJ2-2, the V gene TRBV5-1; D uncertain. The CDR3 consists of 14 residues. CDR1 SGHRS and CDR2 YFSETQ come from the germline V gene. V gave up 7 bases and J gave up 1 base, with 11 bases separating them.

The chain recombines TRBV6-5 with TRBJ1-4, with D unclear. Looked up from germline, CDR1 is MNHEY and CDR2 is SVGAGI. This CDR3 spans 14 amino acids. V shed 5 bases and J shed 4 bases, with 11 bases lying between them. In DNA form, the CDR3 reads TGTGCCAGCAGTCGGGGAGGGAATAATGAAAAACTGTTTTTT. Amino acid sequence: CASSRGGNNEKLFF.

CDR3 DNA sequence: TGTGCCAGCAGCAAGGACAGACGTCCCTCTTCTTCACCCCTCCACTTT. Amino acid sequence: CASSKDRRPSSSPLHF. The V gene is TRBV5-6, the J gene TRBJ1-6; possibly TRBD1 for D (6 bases). The V end lost 4 bases, the J end lost 9 bases, and 20 bases lay between the germline ends. This CDR3 comprises 16 residues. Per the germline V gene, CDR1 is SGHDT and CDR2 is YYEEEE.

This CDR3 is CASSPSGTGGNQPQHF. The DNA of the CDR3 is TGTGCCAGCTCACCGTCCGGGACAGGGGGCAATCAGCCCCAGCATTTT. V gene TRBV18 combines with J gene TRBJ1-5; 10 bases fit TRBD1. The V and J ends lost 3 bases and 2 bases, in that order; junction bases with no gene match: 4. The CDR3 runs to 16 residues. Germline-derived CDR1 and CDR2 are KGHSH and LQKENI.

This chain joins TRBV23-1 and TRBJ2-2; 7 bases match TRBD1. TRBV23-1 is an open reading frame whose function is uncertain. After removal of 0 bases from V and 7 bases from J, the junction contained 14 bases not matched to a gene. CDR3 length: 18 residues. CDR3 nucleotides: TGCGCCAGCAGTCAATCAGTACCCGAGGGGGCGTCTGACGGGGAGCTGTTTTTT. Protein: CASSQSVPEGASDGELFF.

This clone was found once. J is TRBJ1-4 and V is TRBV2; D is possibly TRBD1 (5 bases). Trimming left V 6 bases short and J 0 bases short, with 14 bases between. Per the germline V gene, CDR1 is SNHLY and CDR2 is FYNNEI. The CDR3 spans 16 residues. CDR3 residues: CASSFETVATNEKLFF. The CDR3 DNA follows: TGTGCCAGCAGCTTTGAGACAGTTGCAACTAATGAAAAACTGTTTTTT.

J is TRBJ2-1 and V is TRBV5-1, with D tentatively TRBD2 (5 bases). The CDR3 covers 13 residues. Germline CDR1 is SGHRS and CDR2 is YFSETQ. Trimming removed 4 bases from V and 7 bases from J, with 12 bases in between. CDR3 coding DNA: TGCGCCAGCAGCCCGGACTCCGATAATGAGCAGTTCTTC. It codes for CASSPDSDNEQFF. The whole variable domain, filled in from reference TRBV5-1 and TRBJ2-1, reads KAGVTQTPRYLIKTRGQQVTLSCSPISGHRSVSWYQQTPGQGLQFLFEYFSETQRNKGNFPGRFSGRQFSNSRSEMNVSTLELGDSALYLCASSPDSDNEQFFGPGTRLTVL.

J is TRBJ1-2 and V is TRBV29-1; a weak D match, TRBD1 (5 bases). The V gene lost 1 base and the J gene lost 0 bases, with 12 bases spanning the gap. The CDR3 contains 15 residues. Per germline, CDR1 SQVTM and CDR2 ANQGSEA. Here the CDR3 DNA reads TGCAGCGTTGAAGCTCTCGGGGGATCTAACTATGGCTACACCTTC. This encodes CSVEALGGSNYGYTF.

The genes are TRBV19 and TRBJ1-1, with TRBD1 matching over 9 bases. CDR3 length equals 15 residues. Germline lookup yields CDR1 LNHDA and CDR2 SQIVND (reference sequence). The V segment lost 6 bases and the J segment 6 bases; nucleotides outside the gene matches: 11. The CDR3: CASSSTGGAGSEAFF. The CDR3 DNA follows: TGTGCCAGTAGCAGTACAGGGGGCGCGGGCTCTGAAGCTTTCTTT.

The V gene is TRBV27, the J gene TRBJ2-3; 13 nucleotides line up with TRBD2. Looked up from germline, CDR1 is MNHEY and CDR2 is SMNVEV (reference sequence). This CDR3 region has 18 residues. With 7 bases clipped from V and 4 bases from J, the junction kept 14 bases outside the gene matches. CDR3 DNA sequence: TGTGCCAGCACTCCTTATCCCACTAGCGGGGGGGCACCAGATACGCAGTATTTT. It codes for CASTPYPTSGGAPDTQYF.

A few counts support this clone. V usage is TRBV14 and J usage is TRBJ2-1; 13 bases are shared with TRBD2. V dropped 1 base and J dropped 12; count of bases not matched to a gene: 6. Germline CDR1 SGHDN, CDR2 FVKESK. CDR3 length: 15 residues. CDR3 sequence (DNA): TGTGCCAGCAGCCAAGGGACTAGCGGGGGTAGTAGGCAGTTCTTC. Amino acids: CASSQGTSGGSRQFF. Looking up the rest from reference TRBV14 and TRBJ2-1 gives the full variable domain: EAGVTQFPSHSVIEKGQTVTLRCDPISGHDNLYWYRRVMGKEIKFLLHFVKESKQDESGMPNNRFLAERTGGTYSTLKVQPAELEDSGVYFCASSQGTSGGSRQFFGPGTRLTVL.

This sequence joins TRBV2 and TRBJ2-5, with 15 bases aligning to TRBD2. This CDR3 is built from 18 residues. V trimming: 4 bases; J trimming: 5 bases; junction bases outside the gene matches: 11. Germline V gene data show CDR1 as SNHLY and CDR2 as FYNNEI. CDR3 DNA sequence: TGTGCCAGCAGTGGAGACTGGACTAGCGGGGGGGCTGGGGAGACCCAGTACTTC. This encodes CASSGDWTSGGAGETQYF.

This chain connects TRBV7-2 to TRBJ2-3, with TRBD2 matching over 10 bases. V shed 5 bases, J shed 3 bases, and the junction held 14 bases outside the gene matches. In germline, CDR1 is SGHTA, CDR2 FQGNSA. CDR3 length: 18 amino acids. CDR3 in DNA: TGTGCCAGCAGCCCCCGGTTAGCGGGGGGCCAAATTACAGATACGCAGTATTTT. Translating it yields CASSPRLAGGQITDTQYF. The complete variable domain, with remaining parts taken from reference TRBV7-2 and TRBJ2-3, reads GAGVSQSPSNKVTEKGKDVELRCDPISGHTALYWYRQSLGQGLEFLIYFQGNSAPDKSGLPSDRFSAERTGGSVSTLTIQRTQQEDSAVYLCASSPRLAGGQITDTQYFGPGTRLTVL.

The genes are TRBV19 and TRBJ1-6; 10 bases align to TRBD1. Looked up from germline, CDR1 is LNHDA and CDR2 is SQIVND (reference sequence). This CDR3 contains 18 residues. The J segment lost 8 bases and the V segment lost 7 bases, leaving 17 bases of the junction unmatched. For the CDR3, the DNA is TGTGCCAGTACCACAAAAGCTTCTGGGACAGGGGTTTATTCACCCCTCCACTTT. Its protein product is CASTTKASGTGVYSPLHF. The variable domain in full, with the rest retrieved from reference TRBV19 and TRBJ1-6, is DGGITQSPKYLFRKEGQNVTLSCEQNLNHDAMYWYRQDPGQGLRLIYYSQIVNDFQKGDIAEGYSVSREKKESFPLTVTSAQKNPTAFYLCASTTKASGTGVYSPLHFGNGTRLTVT.

As for this clone: One end of the junction fails to match germline, which may point to a read error. This sequence joins TRBV30 and TRBJ1-2; the D gene is possibly TRBD1 (5 bases). Germline-derived CDR1 and CDR2 are GTSNPN and SVGIG (reference sequence). The CDR3 length is 11 residues. The CDR3 protein is CALSRGGGYTF. CDR3 nucleotide sequence: TGTGCCTTGAGTAGGGGTGGGGGCTACACCTTC.

The CDR3 nucleotides are TGTGCCAGCAGTGAACTGGCAGGGAGCTACACCTTC. This gives the protein CASSELAGSYTF. This chain connects TRBV2 to TRBJ1-2; a possible D gene is TRBD1 (5 bases). V was shortened by 2 bases and J by 9 bases, with 10 bases between the two germline ends. There are 12 residues in the CDR3. CDR1 is SNHLY, CDR2 FYNNEI, per germline.

As concerns this clone: One junction end does not reproduce the germline sequence, and a read error may be involved. The chain has TRBV4-1 and TRBJ2-7, with TRBD1 as a possible D gene (6 bases). CDR3 size: 16 residues. Germline V lookup: CDR1 MGHRA, CDR2 YSYEKL. In DNA, the CDR3 is TGCGCCAGCAGCCAAGATCCGGACAGCCTGGCCTACAAGCAGTACTTC. Encoded protein: CASSQDPDSLAYKQYF.